These 8 T cell receptor beta chains came from one sample sequenced in a study of T-cell reconstitution after alpha-beta-depleted transplantation in children. Unique molecular identifiers featured in how the TCRbeta library was prepared. TCRdb passed the PCR reads through MiXCR, listing each CDR3 protein once. The sample has more than 150,000 distinct CDR3 sequences, about 6.4% seen once; the top ten hold 3%. The starting material was PBMCs from the stem cell graft donor, obtained from the stem cell graft. The receptors were sampled from a human donor who donated a stem cell graft to a child with Wiskott-Aldrich syndrome.

This clonotype occurred a few times. This chain connects TRBV5-1 to TRBJ2-4; D uncertain. Germline V gene lookup returns CDR1 SGHRS and CDR2 YFSETQ. V lost 4 bases, J lost 2 bases, and 13 bases lay in between. CDR3 length: 15 residues. CDR3 nucleotides: TGCGCCAGCAGCCCAGGCGTCGAACCCAAAAACATTCAGTACTTC. Translated, it gives CASSPGVEPKNIQYF.

The J gene is TRBJ2-6, the V gene TRBV5-5; TRBD2 might be the D (7 bases). The germline CDR1 and CDR2 sequences are SGHKS and YYEKEE (reference sequence). V was trimmed by 0 bases and J by 0 bases, leaving 13 bases between them. The CDR3 extends over 18 amino acids. The CDR3 region has the DNA TGTGCCAGCAGCTTGGTAGGGGGGGTCCTCTCTGGGGCCAACGTCCTGACTTTC. This translates into CASSLVGGVLSGANVLTF.

This clonotype showed up many times. The J gene is TRBJ2-1, the V gene TRBV29-1; D is uncertain. The CDR3 totals 12 residues. The germline gives CDR1 SQVTM, CDR2 ANQGSEA. V was trimmed by 4 bases and J by 7 bases, leaving 11 bases between them. The CDR3 sequence: CSVGRAENEQFF. CDR3 in DNA: TGCAGCGTTGGAAGGGCCGAAAATGAGCAGTTCTTC.

This clonotype appeared a few times. The chain carries TRBV25-1 and TRBJ2-6; tentatively, D is TRBD2 (7 bases). CDR3 size: 20 residues. Germline loops: CDR1 MGHDK, CDR2 SYGVNS. Trimming took 0 bases from V and 4 from J, leaving 22 bases between them. The CDR3 bases are TGTGCCAGCAGTGAATATATCCCCCCCGGGGGGCGGCGAGGGGCCAACGTCCTGACTTTC. As protein: CASSEYIPPGGRRGANVLTF.

The genes are TRBV4-1 and TRBJ2-6; the match to TRBD2 covers 7 bases. Unmatched junction bases numbered 5, after V lost 3 bases and J lost 0 bases. The germline gives CDR1 MGHRA, CDR2 YSYEKL. This CDR3 contains 17 residues. CDR3 protein: CASSQGGDFSGANVLTF. CDR3 bases: TGCGCCAGCAGCCAGGGAGGGGACTTCTCTGGGGCCAACGTCCTGACTTTC.

The V and J genes are TRBV6-2 or TRBV6-3 and TRBJ1-5; D is possibly TRBD1 (6 bases). Germline V lookup: CDR1 MNHEY, CDR2 SVGEGT. Trimming cost V 6 bases and J 4 bases, with 28 bases left between them. This CDR3 comprises 19 residues. The CDR3 coding sequence is TGTGCCAGCAGACCCATCGAACACACGGGACATCGAGTAAATCAGCCCCAGCATTTT. It yields the protein CASRPIEHTGHRVNQPQHF.

There are many counts of this clonotype. J is TRBJ2-6 and V is TRBV10-3, with D uncertain. The CDR3 totals 14 residues. The V end was cut by 6 bases, the J end by 0 bases, with 6 bases between. Germline assignment: CDR1 ENHRY and CDR2 SYGVKD. The CDR3 region is CAISSSSGANVLTF. Here the CDR3 DNA reads TGTGCCATCAGCTCATCCTCTGGGGCCAACGTCCTGACTTTC.

This clonotype has at least ten counts. The rearrangement links TRBV7-9 to TRBJ2-1; D might be TRBD1 or TRBD2, each matching 5 bases. This CDR3 region has 16 residues. Trimming left V 5 bases short and J 3 bases short, with 17 bases between. Germline CDR1 reads SEHNR; CDR2 reads FQNEAQ (reference sequence). CDR3 protein: CASSRKYEGRYNEQFF. The CDR3 DNA is TGTGCCAGCAGCCGAAAGTACGAGGGACGCTACAATGAGCAGTTCTTC.